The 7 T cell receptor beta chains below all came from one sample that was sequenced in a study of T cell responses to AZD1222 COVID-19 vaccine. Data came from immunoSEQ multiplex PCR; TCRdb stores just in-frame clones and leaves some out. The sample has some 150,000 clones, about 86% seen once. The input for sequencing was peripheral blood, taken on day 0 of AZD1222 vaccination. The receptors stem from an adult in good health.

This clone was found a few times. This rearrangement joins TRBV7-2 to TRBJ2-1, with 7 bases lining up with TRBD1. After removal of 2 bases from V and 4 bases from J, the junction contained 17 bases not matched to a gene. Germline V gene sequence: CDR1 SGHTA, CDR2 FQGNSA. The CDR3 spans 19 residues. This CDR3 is CASSLIGTVGNVPYNEQFF. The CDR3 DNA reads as TGTGCCAGCAGCTTAATAGGGACAGTGGGCAATGTCCCGTACAATGAGCAGTTCTTC.

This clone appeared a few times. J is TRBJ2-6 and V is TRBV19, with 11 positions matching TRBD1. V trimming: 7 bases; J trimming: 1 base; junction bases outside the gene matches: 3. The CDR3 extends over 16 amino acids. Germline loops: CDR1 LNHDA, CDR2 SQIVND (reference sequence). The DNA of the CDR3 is TGTGCCAGTACGGACAGGGGGCTATCTGGGGCCAACGTCCTGACTTTC. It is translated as CASTDRGLSGANVLTF. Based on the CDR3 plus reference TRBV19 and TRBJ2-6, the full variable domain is DGGITQSPKYLFRKEGQNVTLSCEQNLNHDAMYWYRQDPGQGLRLIYYSQIVNDFQKGDIAEGYSVSREKKESFPLTVTSAQKNPTAFYLCASTDRGLSGANVLTFGAGSRLTVL.

CDR3 in amino acids: CASSLKLAGYEQFF. Here the CDR3 DNA reads TGTGCCAGCAGTTTAAAACTAGCGGGTTATGAGCAGTTCTTC. The chain uses TRBV27 and TRBJ2-1; 9 bases align to TRBD2. The CDR3 spans 14 residues. CDR1 is MNHEY and CDR2 is SMNVEV in the germline V gene (reference sequence). V shed 2 bases, J shed 8 bases, and the junction held 4 bases outside the gene matches.

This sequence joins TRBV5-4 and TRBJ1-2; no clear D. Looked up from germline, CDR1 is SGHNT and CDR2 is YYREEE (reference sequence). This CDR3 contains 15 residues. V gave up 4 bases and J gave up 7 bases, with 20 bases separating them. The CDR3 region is CASSPSGGNEGGYTF. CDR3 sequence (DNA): TGTGCCAGCAGCCCATCGGGAGGCAACGAGGGTGGCTACACCTTC.

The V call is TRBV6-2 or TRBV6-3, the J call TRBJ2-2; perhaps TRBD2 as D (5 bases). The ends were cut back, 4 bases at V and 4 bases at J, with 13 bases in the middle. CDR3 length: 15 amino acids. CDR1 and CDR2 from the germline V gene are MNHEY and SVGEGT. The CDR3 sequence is CASSSGVRFTGELFF. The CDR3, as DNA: TGTGCCAGCAGTTCCGGGGTGCGGTTCACCGGGGAGCTGTTTTTT.

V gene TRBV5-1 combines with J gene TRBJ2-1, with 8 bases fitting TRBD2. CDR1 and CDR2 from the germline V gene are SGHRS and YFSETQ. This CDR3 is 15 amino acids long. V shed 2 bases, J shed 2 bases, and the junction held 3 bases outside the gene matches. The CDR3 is CASSFSGETYNEQFF. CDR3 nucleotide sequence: TGCGCCAGCAGCTTTAGCGGGGAAACCTACAATGAGCAGTTCTTC.

CDR3 DNA sequence: TGTGCCAGTAGTAAGGTCTATGGCTACACCTTC. It is translated as CASSKVYGYTF. The chain carries TRBV19 and TRBJ1-2; D is unresolved. The CDR3 is 11 residues long. The V and J ends lost 4 bases and 4 bases respectively, with 4 bases between them. CDR1 is LNHDA, CDR2 SQIVND, per germline (reference sequence).